One sample yielded the 15 T cell receptor beta chains listed below, sequenced in a study of post-analysis software for immune sequencing data. Findings and caveats of the study: Roughly 5 TRBV segments were significantly more frequent in patients than in controls. TRBV5-6, TRBV5-1 and TRBV20-1 were among these segments.

For these receptors, no antigen is known. Unique molecular identifiers featured in each of the TCR beta cDNA libraries. TCRdb called the PCR reads again in MiXCR, with one record for every CDR3 protein. The repertoire holds more than 350,000 distinct CDR3 sequences, with 30% to 40% as singletons. The sequenced sample consisted of blood. The receptors originated from a girl aged 2 to 10 with multiple sclerosis.

This chain links TRBV5-1 with TRBJ2-1; 8 nucleotides line up with TRBD1. V lost 4 bases and J lost 5; bases outside the gene matches: 5. CDR1 is SGHRS and CDR2 is YFSETQ in the germline V gene. The CDR3 length is 14 residues. DNA for the CDR3: TGCGCCAGCAGCCCGACAGGGGCCGACAATGAGCAGTTCTTC. Protein: CASSPTGADNEQFF.

V and J are TRBV5-6 and TRBJ1-2; D is possibly TRBD1 (6 bases). The V end was cut by 2 bases, the J end by 2 bases, with 10 bases between. Germline CDR1 reads SGHDT; CDR2 reads YYEEEE. The CDR3 length is 14 residues. CDR3 coding DNA: TGTGCCAGCAGCTTTTCGGGACAAAACTATGGCTACACCTTC. Translating gives CASSFSGQNYGYTF.

The chain is built from TRBV5-1 and TRBJ2-1; 9 nucleotides line up with TRBD2. V was pared by 1 base and J by 5 bases, with 4 bases of the junction left unmatched. The length of the CDR3 is 15 residues. Germline V gene lookup returns CDR1 SGHRS and CDR2 YFSETQ. The CDR3 protein is CASSLRGGADNEQFF. Here the CDR3 DNA reads TGCGCCAGCAGCTTGCGCGGGGGGGCCGACAATGAGCAGTTCTTC. The whole variable domain, remainder taken from reference TRBV5-1 and TRBJ2-1, is KAGVTQTPRYLIKTRGQQVTLSCSPISGHRSVSWYQQTPGQGLQFLFEYFSETQRNKGNFPGRFSGRQFSNSRSEMNVSTLELGDSALYLCASSLRGGADNEQFFGPGTRLTVL.

The chain uses TRBV24-1 and TRBJ2-3; TRBD2 aligns across 8 bases. The CDR3 runs 14 residues. The V gene's germline CDR1 is KGHDR and CDR2 SFDVKD. Trimming removed 6 bases from V and 6 bases from J; junction bases left unmatched: 7. The DNA for the CDR3 is TGTGCCACCAGTTTCGCGGGGGGCTGGGATACGCAGTATTTT. This encodes CATSFAGGWDTQYF.

As for this clonotype: The germline gene is not matched at one end of the junction; a read error may be the cause. This chain joins TRBV7-7 and TRBJ2-3; 8 positions agree with TRBD1. Germline lookup yields CDR1 SSHAT and CDR2 FNYEAQ (reference sequence). The CDR3 totals 15 residues. CDR3 protein: CASSMGQATADTQYF. CDR3 in DNA: TGTGCTAGCAGCATGGGACAGGCGACGGCAGATACGCAGTATTTT.

The chain carries TRBV29-1 and TRBJ1-1; 7 bases agree with TRBD1. This CDR3 is built from 15 residues. Germline trimming cut 3 bases from V and 4 bases from J; bases unmatched to any gene: 11. Germline assignment: CDR1 SQVTM and CDR2 ANQGSEA. The CDR3 spells CSVERQGSPTTEAFF. CDR3 nucleotides: TGCAGCGTTGAGAGACAGGGCTCTCCTACCACTGAAGCTTTCTTT.

This clonotype was seen more than once but under ten times. The chain links TRBV3-1 to TRBJ2-1; TRBD2 matches 8 bases. Germline V gives CDR1 LGHDT, CDR2 YNNKEL (reference sequence). The junction had 10 bases not matched to a gene; V was cut back by 2 bases and J by 7 bases. The CDR3 length is 16 residues. CDR3 DNA sequence: TGTGCCAGCAGCCAATCCGGGACTAGTCTTGGTAATGAGCAGTTCTTC. Translation: CASSQSGTSLGNEQFF.

The rearrangement links TRBV6-6 to TRBJ2-1; 7 bases map to TRBD2. Trimming cost V 2 bases and J 10 bases; bases outside gene matches: 5. Per germline, CDR1 MNHNY and CDR2 SVGAGI (reference sequence). CDR3 length: 13 amino acids. This CDR3 reads CASSYHTSAEQFF. As DNA, the CDR3 is TGTGCCAGCAGTTACCACACTAGCGCGGAGCAGTTCTTC.

The chain is built from TRBV27 and TRBJ1-2, with 7 positions matching TRBD1. Germline V gene sequence: CDR1 MNHEY, CDR2 SMNVEV (reference sequence). The ends lost 6 bases at V and 8 bases at J; junction bases unmatched: 9. The CDR3 extends over 13 amino acids. The CDR3 bases are TGTGCCAGCAGCGAACAGGGGATCGGGGGCTACACCTTC. Translation: CASSEQGIGGYTF.

This chain links TRBV9 with TRBJ1-5; D is possibly TRBD1 (6 bases). There are 15 residues in the CDR3. Trimming cost V 1 base and J 4 bases, with 12 bases left between them. Looked up from germline, CDR1 is SGDLS and CDR2 is YYNGEE. The CDR3 here is CASSVSGARNQPQHF. The CDR3 region has the DNA TGTGCCAGCAGCGTATCGGGGGCCAGAAATCAGCCCCAGCATTTT.

This chain links TRBV7-7 with TRBJ2-6; possibly TRBD2 for D (6 bases). The CDR3 covers 13 residues. Germline loops: CDR1 SSHAT, CDR2 FNYEAQ (reference sequence). CDR3 in amino acids: CASGEGGANVLTF. DNA for the CDR3: TGTGCTAGCGGCGAAGGAGGGGCCAACGTCCTGACTTTC.

This clonotype was detected a few times. This chain joins TRBV4-3 and TRBJ2-3; the match to TRBD2 covers 10 bases. This CDR3 contains 17 residues. The V and J ends lost 0 bases and 2 bases, in that order; junction bases with no gene match: 5. Looked up from germline, CDR1 is LGHNA and CDR2 is YSLEER. The CDR3 protein is CASSQDVAGGVTDTQYF. CDR3 DNA: TGCGCCAGCAGCCAAGACGTAGCGGGAGGCGTCACAGATACGCAGTATTTT.

This clonotype was recorded a few times. The rearrangement links TRBV9 to TRBJ2-3; TRBD2 aligns across 8 bases. V shed 4 bases, J shed 1 base, and the junction held 8 bases outside the gene matches. Germline V gene lookup returns CDR1 SGDLS and CDR2 YYNGEE. This CDR3 comprises 16 residues. DNA of the CDR3: TGTGCCAGCAGCCCAGCGGGGGCGGGACGCACAGATACGCAGTATTTT. Encoded protein: CASSPAGAGRTDTQYF.

This clonotype was seen a few times. The CDR3: CSVEGSSGSLGGYTF. The CDR3 DNA reads as TGCAGCGTTGAAGGGAGCTCGGGATCCTTGGGGGGCTACACCTTC. The J gene is TRBJ1-2, the V gene TRBV29-1, with D hard to call. The V end was cut by 1 base, the J end by 8 bases, with 20 bases between. This CDR3 comprises 15 residues. CDR1 SQVTM and CDR2 ANQGSEA come from the germline V gene. Combining the CDR3 with reference TRBV29-1 and TRBJ1-2 gives the whole variable domain SAVISQKPSRDICQRGTSLTIQCQVDSQVTMMFWYRQQPGQSLTLIATANQGSEATYESGFVIDKFPISRPNLTFSTLTVSNMSPEDSSIYLCSVEGSSGSLGGYTFGSGTRLTVV.

The chain links TRBV7-2 to TRBJ2-7; D may be TRBD1 (5 bases). This CDR3 contains 16 residues. V gave up 0 bases and J gave up 2 bases, with 14 bases separating them. In germline, CDR1 is SGHTA, CDR2 FQGNSA. As DNA, the CDR3 is TGTGCCAGCAGCTTAGCGTCGCAACAGGCCGCCTACGAGCAGTACTTC. Protein: CASSLASQQAAYEQYF.